This TCR beta chain derives from a study of control samples from healthy donors and cancer patients (dated by TCRdb to 2020 to 2022). The table lists this clone with a few counts. The target of this receptor is not known. Base qualities are not at hand, and no much larger clone is one base apart. The library was built by means of the immunoSEQ multiplex PCR assay. In TCRdb, the immuneACCESS table is reduced to in-frame sequences with V and J assigned. These tables do not hold every clone; where another copy was compared, an unresolved V gene accounts for under half, and the others remain unexplained. The sample profile shows fewer than 200,000 clones; 90% to 95% of them were found once. The top ten clonotypes cover approximately 4% of the sample. Sequences MNHNS (CDR1) and SASEGT (CDR2) are obtained from the germline V gene. V trim: 2 bases; J trim: 2 bases; unmatched bases: 7. The CDR3, from cysteine to phenylalanine, totals 16 residues. Only the CDR3 DNA stays, 48 bases, in frame from base 1.

The origin of this receptor is a woman aged 60-75 years in good health. Sample: blood. The rearrangement combines TRBV6-1 with TRBJ2-5; the junction holds 8 bases that match TRBD1. CDR3 reads: CASSESVGTGQETQYF. The nucleotide sequence is TGTGCCAGCAGTGAAAGTGTCGGGACAGGTCAAGAGACCCAGTACTTC.